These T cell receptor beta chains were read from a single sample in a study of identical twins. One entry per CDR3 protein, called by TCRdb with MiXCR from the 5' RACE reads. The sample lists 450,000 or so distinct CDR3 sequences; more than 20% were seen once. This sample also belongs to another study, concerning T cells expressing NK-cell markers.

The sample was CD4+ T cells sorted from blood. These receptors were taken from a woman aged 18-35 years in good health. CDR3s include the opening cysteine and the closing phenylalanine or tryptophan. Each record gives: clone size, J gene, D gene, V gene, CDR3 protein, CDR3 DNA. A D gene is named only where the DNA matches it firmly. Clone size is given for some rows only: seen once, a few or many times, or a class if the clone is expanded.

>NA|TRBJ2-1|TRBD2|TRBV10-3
CAITGGAYNEQFF
TGTGCCATCACGGGGGGTGCCTACAATGAGCAGTTCTTC
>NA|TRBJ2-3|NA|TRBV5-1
CASSLVSLGDTQYF
TGCGCCAGCAGCTTGGTGTCGTTAGGGGATACGCAGTATTTT
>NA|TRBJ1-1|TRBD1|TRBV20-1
CSANDRDRGANTEAFF
TGCAGTGCTAATGATCGGGACAGGGGAGCCAACACTGAAGCTTTCTTT
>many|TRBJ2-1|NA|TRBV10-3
CAISEGAYNEQFF
TGTGCCATCTCCGAGGGAGCCTACAATGAGCAGTTCTTC
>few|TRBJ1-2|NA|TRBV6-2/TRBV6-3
CASSYRSRAYGYTF
TGTGCCAGCAGTTACCGCTCTCGGGCGTATGGCTACACCTTC
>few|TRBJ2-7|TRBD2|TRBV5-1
CASSFRTSLGFYEQYF
TGCGCCAGCAGCTTCAGGACTAGCTTGGGCTTCTACGAGCAGTACTTC
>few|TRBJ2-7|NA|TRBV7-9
CASSLADRALNNEQYF
TGTGCCAGCAGCCTAGCCGACCGAGCCTTAAACAACGAGCAGTACTTC
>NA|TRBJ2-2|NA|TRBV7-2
CAGSLIWESAPGELFF
TGTGCCGGCAGCTTAATCTGGGAGAGCGCTCCCGGGGAGCTGTTTTTT
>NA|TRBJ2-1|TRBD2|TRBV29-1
CSVRLAGEQFF
TGCAGCGTTCGACTAGCTGGTGAGCAGTTCTTC
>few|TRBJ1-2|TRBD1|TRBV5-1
CASSLSDRELYGYTF
TGCGCCAGCAGCTTAAGCGACAGGGAGTTATATGGCTACACCTTC